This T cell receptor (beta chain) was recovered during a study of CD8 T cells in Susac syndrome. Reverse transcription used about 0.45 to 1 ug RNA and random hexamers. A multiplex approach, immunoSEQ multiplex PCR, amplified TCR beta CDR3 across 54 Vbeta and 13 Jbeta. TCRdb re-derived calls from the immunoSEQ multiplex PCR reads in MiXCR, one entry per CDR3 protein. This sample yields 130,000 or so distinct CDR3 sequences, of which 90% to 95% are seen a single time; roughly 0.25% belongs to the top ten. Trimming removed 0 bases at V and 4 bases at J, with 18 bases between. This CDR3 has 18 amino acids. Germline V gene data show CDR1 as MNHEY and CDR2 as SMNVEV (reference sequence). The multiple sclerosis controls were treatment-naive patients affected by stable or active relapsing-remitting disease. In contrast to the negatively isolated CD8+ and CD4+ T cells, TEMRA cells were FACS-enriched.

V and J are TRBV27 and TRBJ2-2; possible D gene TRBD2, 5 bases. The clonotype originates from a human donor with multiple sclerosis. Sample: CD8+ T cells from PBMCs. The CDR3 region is CASSLSRPGISGTGELFF. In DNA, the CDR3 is TGTGCCAGCAGTTTATCCCGCCCGGGGATCTCTGGCACCGGGGAGCTGTTTTTT.